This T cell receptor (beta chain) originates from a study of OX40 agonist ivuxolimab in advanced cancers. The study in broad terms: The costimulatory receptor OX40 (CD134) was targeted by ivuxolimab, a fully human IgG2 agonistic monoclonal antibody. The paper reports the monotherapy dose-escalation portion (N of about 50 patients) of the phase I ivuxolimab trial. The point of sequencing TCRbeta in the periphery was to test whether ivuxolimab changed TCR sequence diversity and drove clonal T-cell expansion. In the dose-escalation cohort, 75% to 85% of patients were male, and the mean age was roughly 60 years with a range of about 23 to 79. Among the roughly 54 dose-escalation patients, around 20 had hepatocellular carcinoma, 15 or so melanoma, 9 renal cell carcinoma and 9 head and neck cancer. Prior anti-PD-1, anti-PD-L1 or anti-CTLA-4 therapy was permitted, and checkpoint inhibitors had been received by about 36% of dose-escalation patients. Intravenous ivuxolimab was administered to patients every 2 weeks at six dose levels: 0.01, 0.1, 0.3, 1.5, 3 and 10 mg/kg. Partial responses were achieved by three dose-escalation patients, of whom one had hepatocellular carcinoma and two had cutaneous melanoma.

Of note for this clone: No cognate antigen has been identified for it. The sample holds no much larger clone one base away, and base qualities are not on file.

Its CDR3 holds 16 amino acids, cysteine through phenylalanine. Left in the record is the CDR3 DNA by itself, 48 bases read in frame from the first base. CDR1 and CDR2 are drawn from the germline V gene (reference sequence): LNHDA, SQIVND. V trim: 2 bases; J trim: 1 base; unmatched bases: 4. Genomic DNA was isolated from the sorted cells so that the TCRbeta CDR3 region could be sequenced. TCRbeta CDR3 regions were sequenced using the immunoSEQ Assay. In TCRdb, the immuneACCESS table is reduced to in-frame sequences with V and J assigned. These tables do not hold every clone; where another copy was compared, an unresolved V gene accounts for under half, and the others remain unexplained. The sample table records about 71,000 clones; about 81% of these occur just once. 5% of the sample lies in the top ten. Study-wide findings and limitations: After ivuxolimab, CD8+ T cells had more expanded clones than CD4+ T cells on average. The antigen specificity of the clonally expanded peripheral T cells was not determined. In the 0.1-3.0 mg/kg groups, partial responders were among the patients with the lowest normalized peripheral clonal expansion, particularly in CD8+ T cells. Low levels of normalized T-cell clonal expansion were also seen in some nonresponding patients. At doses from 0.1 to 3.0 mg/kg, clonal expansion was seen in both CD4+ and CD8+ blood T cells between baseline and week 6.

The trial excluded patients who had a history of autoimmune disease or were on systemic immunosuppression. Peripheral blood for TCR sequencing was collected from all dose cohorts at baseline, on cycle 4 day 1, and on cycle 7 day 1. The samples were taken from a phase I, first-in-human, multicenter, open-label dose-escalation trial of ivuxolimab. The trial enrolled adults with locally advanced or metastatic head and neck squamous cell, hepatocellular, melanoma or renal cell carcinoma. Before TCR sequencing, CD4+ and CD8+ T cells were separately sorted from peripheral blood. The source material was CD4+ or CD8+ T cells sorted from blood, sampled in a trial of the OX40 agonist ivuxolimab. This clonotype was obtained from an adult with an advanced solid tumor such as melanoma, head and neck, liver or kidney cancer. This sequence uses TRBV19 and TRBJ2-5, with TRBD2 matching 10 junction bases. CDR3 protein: CASSILAGGVQETQYF. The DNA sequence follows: TGTGCCAGTAGTATATTAGCGGGGGGCGTCCAAGAGACCCAGTACTTC.